This paragraph covers one T cell receptor beta chain sequence. Its antigen is currently unknown. The data are from a study of cytomegalovirus exposure and HLA in healthy donors. In the study overall: Findings of an earlier analysis included some 110 million unique TCR beta sequences from 190 million or so T cells. Of about 400 genotyped donors, about 80% clustered with self-reported Caucasian donors.

Whole-study results and caveats: Per a later analysis, approximately 16,000 TCR beta sequences showed association with HLA alleles at 0.05 false discovery rate. Beyond CMV serostatus, there was no information to go on about immune exposure.

The CDR3 totals 14 residues. The trim removed 4 bases at V and 5 bases at J, leaving 7 bases unmatched. The germline V gene encodes CDR1 SGHDN and CDR2 FVKESK. The PCR had 60 Vbeta and 13 Jbeta primers. Sequencing used immunoSEQ multiplex PCR; TCRdb keeps in-frame clones, though not all of them. This table has just over 80,000 clones, under 80% appearing once. This clonotype originated in a man between 18 and 35 years old in good health and CMV-seropositive. The rearrangement joins TRBV14 to TRBJ2-7, with 8 bases fitting TRBD1. Sample: PBMCs. The CDR3 sequence: CASSRIGQGHEQYF. For the CDR3, the DNA is TGTGCCAGCAGCCGGATAGGACAGGGCCACGAGCAGTACTTC. Complete variable domain (other parts from reference TRBV14 and TRBJ2-7): EAGVTQFPSHSVIEKGQTVTLRCDPISGHDNLYWYRRVMGKEIKFLLHFVKESKQDESGMPNNRFLAERTGGTYSTLKVQPAELEDSGVYFCASSRIGQGHEQYFGPGTRLTVT.